This TCR beta chain stems from a study of CD8 T cells in ankylosing spondylitis. In making TCR beta libraries, quantitative 5'-RACE with molecular barcodes was used. MiXCR, run by TCRdb on the 5' RACE reads, gives a single entry per CDR3 protein. This sample has some 700,000 distinct CDR3 sequences; under 20% occur once, and the top ten carry about 20%. Study conclusions and caveats: Clones tied to disease were said to be significantly enriched in matched ankylosing spondylitis synovial fluid. Among TCR beta sequences, a motif of eight or nine highly homologous variants appeared characteristic of ankylosing spondylitis blood.

There are a few counts of this clonotype. Its antigen is not identified. This CDR3 is 15 amino acids long. V shed 6 bases and J 5 bases; nucleotides not matched to a gene: 9. The chain has TRBV12-3 or TRBV12-4 and TRBJ2-5; 10 bases are a match to TRBD2. The sequence was obtained from a male donor with ankylosing spondylitis. What was sequenced was blood, either unsorted or a sorted T cell fraction (not recorded which). In DNA, the CDR3 is TGTGCCAGCAGCCTCGTTGATAGCGGGAGGGAGACCCAGTACTTC. It codes for CASSLVDSGRETQYF.